In this sample, the clone carrying this TCR beta chain turned up a few times. This entry belongs to a study of blood T cell repertoires in COVID-19. V was cut by 5 bases and J by 11 bases, with 18 bases left in between. The germline V gene has CDR1 SGHVS and CDR2 FQNEAQ. This CDR3 has 13 residues. In the original processing: Cell counts per sample came from amplifying reference gene primers. Measured with immunoSEQ multiplex PCR; TCRdb has only the in-frame clones, and not every one. V, J and clone size are those of that table, while D and trimming were read from the DNA. The sample has about 35,000 clones, around 87% seen once.

The chain combines TRBV7-8 with TRBJ1-2; D gene ambiguous. Sequencing input: peripheral blood. The sequence was collected from an elderly man with active COVID-19. CDR3 DNA: TGTGCCAGCAGCCTAGACGGGAGAGCGAGGTACACCTTC. This encodes CASSLDGRARYTF.